Listed here are 21 T cell receptor beta chains from one sample, sequenced in a study of cytomegalovirus exposure and HLA in healthy donors. Sequenced by immunoSEQ multiplex PCR; TCRdb stores in-frame clones only, minus some. Among 220,000 or so clones listed, approximately 82% were seen once. Sequenced material: PBMCs. All receptors come from a woman between 18 and 29 years old in good health and CMV-seronegative.

The chain has TRBV2 and TRBJ1-2; D possibly corresponds to TRBD1 (5 bases). This CDR3 region has 13 residues. V was cut by 1 base and J by 4 bases, with 7 bases left in between. The germline CDR1 and CDR2 sequences are SNHLY and FYNNEI. CDR3 loop: CASSEGDGYGYTF. The CDR3 nucleotides are TGTGCCAGCAGTGAAGGGGACGGCTATGGCTACACCTTC.

This chain connects TRBV28 to TRBJ1-2; D gene ambiguous. Trimming left V 7 bases short and J 8 bases short, with 17 bases between. The CDR3 loop spans 13 amino acids. Germline V lookup: CDR1 MDHEN, CDR2 SYDVKM. The CDR3 loop is CASTQGRVVGYTF. CDR3 nucleotide sequence: TGTGCCAGCACCCAAGGGAGGGTAGTAGGCTACACCTTC.

The rearrangement links TRBV29-1 to TRBJ2-1; D not certain. The CDR3 has 16 residues. CDR1 and CDR2 (germline): SQVTM, ANQGSEA. The V and J ends lost 3 bases and 4 bases respectively, with 19 bases between them. The CDR3 sequence is CSVEGGRNPLYNEQFF. The CDR3 DNA reads TGCAGCGTTGAGGGTGGTAGAAACCCGTTGTACAATGAGCAGTTCTTC.

The V call is TRBV9, the J call TRBJ1-1; D ambiguous. Trimming removed 0 bases at V and 2 bases at J, with 8 bases between. The CDR3 totals 14 residues. Germline-derived CDR1 and CDR2 are SGDLS and YYNGEE. This CDR3 reads CASSVGNSNTEAFF. CDR3 DNA: TGTGCCAGCAGCGTAGGAAACAGCAACACTGAAGCTTTCTTT.

The V gene is TRBV6-6, the J gene TRBJ2-2; no clear D gene. CDR1 is MNHNY, CDR2 SVGAGI, per germline (reference sequence). Trimming pared 6 bases from V and 5 bases from J, leaving 10 bases between. The CDR3 runs 13 residues. CDR3 region: CASSRLGTGELFF. The CDR3 DNA follows: TGTGCCAGCAGCCGTCTAGGGACCGGGGAGCTGTTTTTT.

This chain uses TRBV4-2 with TRBJ2-1; 9 nucleotides align to TRBD1. The V gene's germline CDR1 is LGHNA and CDR2 YNFKEQ. Trimming took 4 bases from V and 8 from J; bases not matched to a gene: 12. CDR3 size: 16 residues. The CDR3 DNA sequence: TGTGCCAGCAGCCCCCTGGCCGGGACAGGGTACGATGAGCAGTTCTTC. Translation: CASSPLAGTGYDEQFF.

This chain connects TRBV5-6 to TRBJ2-2; the D call may be TRBD1 or TRBD2 (5 bases each). CDR1 and CDR2 from the germline V gene are SGHDT and YYEEEE. The CDR3 is 15 amino acids. V was clipped by 1 base and J by 5 bases, with 12 bases between them. The CDR3 DNA reads TGTGCCAGCAGCTTGTCCGGTTGGGGGACCGGGGAGCTGTTTTTT. Its protein is CASSLSGWGTGELFF.

This chain links TRBV6-5 with TRBJ1-1, with TRBD1 matching over 10 bases. Germline V CDR1 and CDR2: MNHEY, SVGAGI. There are 14 residues in the CDR3. V trimming: 6 bases; J trimming: 5 bases; junction bases outside the gene matches: 6. CDR3 DNA: TGTGCCAGCAGGACAGGGGGCCTCGGGACTGAAGCTTTCTTT. Translating it yields CASRTGGLGTEAFF.

This chain links TRBV5-1 with TRBJ2-1; the match to TRBD2 covers 10 bases. Germline V lookup: CDR1 SGHRS, CDR2 YFSETQ. V was clipped by 0 bases and J by 7 bases; unmatched bases: 7. The CDR3 spans 16 residues. CDR3 in DNA: TGCGCCAGCAGCTTGGCCTTAGCGGGGGGAAGTAATGAGCAGTTCTTC. Translation: CASSLALAGGSNEQFF.

This clone occurred once. The gene calls are TRBV25-1 and TRBJ2-3; 7 positions agree with TRBD1. V lost 1 base and J lost 4; bases outside the gene matches: 5. Germline V gene data show CDR1 as MGHDK and CDR2 as SYGVNS. CDR3 length: 15 amino acids. CDR3 protein: CASSESTGWADTQYF. CDR3 DNA sequence: TGTGCCAGCAGTGAATCGACAGGGTGGGCAGATACGCAGTATTTT.

The rearrangement uses TRBV30 and TRBJ2-1, with D possibly matching TRBD2 (6 bases). This CDR3 is built from 17 residues. Trimming shortened V by 5 bases and J by 9 bases, and 29 bases separated the two germline ends. Germline V gives CDR1 GTSNPN, CDR2 SVGIG (reference sequence). CDR3 DNA sequence: TGTGCCTGGGGTGGTACTTGGGGACGCGGGGTAGCGAGTGAGCAGTTCTTC. It translates to CAWGGTWGRGVASEQFF.

This clone was counted once. V and J are TRBV6-4 and TRBJ2-1, with D tentatively TRBD1 (5 bases). In germline, CDR1 is MRHNA, CDR2 SNTAGT. V shed 8 bases and J shed 5 bases, with 13 bases lying between them. CDR3 size: 13 residues. The CDR3, as DNA: TGTGCCAGCGCCAGGGCGGAGAACAATGAGCAGTTCTTC. Amino acid sequence: CASARAENNEQFF.

This chain uses TRBV5-1 with TRBJ2-3; no clear D gene. The length of the CDR3 is 15 residues. Trimming removed 4 bases at V and 6 bases at J, with 18 bases between. The germline gives CDR1 SGHRS, CDR2 YFSETQ. The CDR3 DNA reads TGCGCCAGCAGCGAGGACGGGTGGGGTGACGATACGCAGTATTTT. Translating it yields CASSEDGWGDDTQYF.

The rearrangement joins TRBV27 to TRBJ1-5; 7 positions agree with TRBD1. Germline CDR1 reads MNHEY; CDR2 reads SMNVEV (reference sequence). V lost 5 bases and J lost 4; bases outside the gene matches: 8. There are 15 residues in the CDR3. CDR3: CASSRVRDSNQPQHF. The DNA for the CDR3 is TGTGCCAGCAGTCGGGTAAGGGACAGTAATCAGCCCCAGCATTTT.

The chain carries TRBV27 and TRBJ2-1; D is perhaps TRBD2 (5 bases). Trimming took 2 bases from V and 9 from J, leaving 8 bases between them. The CDR3 loop spans 12 amino acids. Germline lookup yields CDR1 MNHEY and CDR2 SMNVEV (reference sequence). The DNA for the CDR3 is TGTGCCAGCAGTTTAAGAGGGTCTGAGCAGTTCTTC. Translated: CASSLRGSEQFF.

The V and J genes are TRBV11-2 and TRBJ2-6, with a possible D match to TRBD2 (5 bases). V was shortened by 5 bases and J by 0 bases, with 11 bases between the two germline ends. The CDR3 extends over 16 amino acids. Germline values: CDR1 SGHAT, CDR2 FQNNGV. The CDR3 DNA is TGTGCCAGCAGCCCAGGACGGGGCTCTGGGGCCAACGTCCTGACTTTC. As protein: CASSPGRGSGANVLTF.

J is TRBJ1-4 and V is TRBV29-1; a possible D gene is TRBD1 (5 bases). The length of the CDR3 is 16 residues. Germline loops: CDR1 SQVTM, CDR2 ANQGSEA. The CDR3 region is CTYHGTPVGGNEKLFF. The CDR3 nucleotides are TGCACCTATCACGGGACCCCCGTGGGAGGTAATGAAAAACTGTTTTTT. Variable domain in full (rest from reference TRBV29-1 and TRBJ1-4): SAVISQKPSRDICQRGTSLTIQCQVDSQVTMMFWYRQQPGQSLTLIATANQGSEATYESGFVIDKFPISRPNLTFSTLTVSNMSPEDSSIYLCTYHGTPVGGNEKLFFGSGTQLSVL.

J is TRBJ2-7 and V is TRBV27; tentatively, D is TRBD1 (6 bases). The germline V and J ends were trimmed by 5 bases and 2 bases, with 10 bases remaining between them. This CDR3 has 13 residues. CDR1 is MNHEY and CDR2 is SMNVEV in the germline V gene (reference sequence). CDR3 protein: CASSPGQTYEQYF. CDR3 coding DNA: TGTGCCAGCAGTCCCGGACAGACCTACGAGCAGTACTTC.

V gene TRBV20-1 combines with J gene TRBJ1-1; D is undetermined. The CDR3 spans 11 residues. Germline values: CDR1 DFQATT, CDR2 SNEGSKA (reference sequence). Trimming stripped 7 bases from V and 3 bases from J, with 9 bases between. The CDR3 DNA sequence: TGCAGTGGGTGGAGGGACACTGAAGCTTTCTTT. It encodes CSGWRDTEAFF.

The CDR3 spells CANRGPTREYDGYTF. In DNA, the CDR3 is TGTGCCAATCGGGGCCCAACCCGGGAATATGATGGCTACACCTTC. The chain has TRBV2 and TRBJ1-2; D perhaps matches TRBD1 (5 bases). Germline-derived CDR1 and CDR2 are SNHLY and FYNNEI. The CDR3 runs 15 residues. Trimming cost V 10 bases and J 6 bases, with 24 bases left between them.

The chain recombines TRBV2 with TRBJ2-1, with 8 bases that match TRBD2. The V and J ends lost 7 bases and 4 bases, in that order; junction bases with no gene match: 9. Germline V CDR1 and CDR2: SNHLY, FYNNEI. The CDR3 runs 15 residues. CDR3: CASTSRAGAYNEQFF. The CDR3 DNA follows: TGTGCCAGCACCTCCCGAGCGGGAGCGTACAATGAGCAGTTCTTC.